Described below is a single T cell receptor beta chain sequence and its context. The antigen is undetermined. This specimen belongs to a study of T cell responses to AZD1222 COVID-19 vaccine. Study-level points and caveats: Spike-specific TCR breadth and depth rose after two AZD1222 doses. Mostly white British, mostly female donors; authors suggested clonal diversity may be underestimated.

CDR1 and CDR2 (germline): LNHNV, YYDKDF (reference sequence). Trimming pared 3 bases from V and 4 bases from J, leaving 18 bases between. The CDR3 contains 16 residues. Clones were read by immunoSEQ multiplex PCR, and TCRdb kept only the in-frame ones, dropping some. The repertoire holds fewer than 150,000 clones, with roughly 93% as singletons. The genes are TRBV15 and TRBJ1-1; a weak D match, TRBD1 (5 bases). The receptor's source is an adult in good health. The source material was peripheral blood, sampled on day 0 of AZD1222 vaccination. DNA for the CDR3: TGTGCCACCAGCAGCCCCTTAAGGGGCACGGGCACTGAAGCTTTCTTT. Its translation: CATSSPLRGTGTEAFF.